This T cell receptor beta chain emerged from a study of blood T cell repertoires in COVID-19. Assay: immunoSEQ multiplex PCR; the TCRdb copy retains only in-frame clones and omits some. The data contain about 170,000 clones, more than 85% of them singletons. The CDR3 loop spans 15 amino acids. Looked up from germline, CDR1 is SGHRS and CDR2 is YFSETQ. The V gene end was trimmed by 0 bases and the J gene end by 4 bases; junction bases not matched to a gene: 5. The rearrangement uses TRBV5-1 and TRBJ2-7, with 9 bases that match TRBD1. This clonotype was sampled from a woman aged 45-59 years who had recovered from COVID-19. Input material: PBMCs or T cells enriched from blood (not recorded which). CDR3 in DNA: TGCGCCAGCAGCTTGGATGGGACAGGGTGGTACGAGCAGTACTTC. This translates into CASSLDGTGWYEQYF.